These 30 T cell receptor beta chains were all obtained from the same sample, sequenced in a study of blood T cells in healthy people across ages. The second PCR ran about 6 to 11 cycles with a sample-barcoded 5' primer and J-beta primers. From the 5' RACE reads, TCRdb called clonotypes with MiXCR, one entry per CDR3 protein. This sample yields fewer than 650,000 distinct CDR3 sequences, of which about a quarter are seen a single time; over 3.5% belongs to the top ten. The same specimen was also included in a second study, on T cells of mothers and their children.

The sequenced sample was blood. The receptors stem from a boy aged 2 to 10 in good health.

This clonotype was counted only a few times. For the CDR3, the DNA is TGCAGCATCAAGAGGCAGGACTATGGCTACACCTTC. Translating gives CSIKRQDYGYTF. J is TRBJ1-2 and V is TRBV29-1; D is unclear. Germline V gives CDR1 SQVTM, CDR2 ANQGSEA. The CDR3 runs to 12 residues. The V gene lost 8 bases and the J gene lost 3 bases, with 13 bases spanning the gap.

This clonotype was recorded a few times. This CDR3 is CASSYRTGGAGANVLTF. CDR3 coding DNA: TGTGCCAGCAGTTATAGGACAGGGGGAGCTGGGGCCAACGTCCTGACTTTC. This chain connects TRBV27 to TRBJ2-6; 10 nucleotides align to TRBD1. The germline V gene encodes CDR1 MNHEY and CDR2 SMNVEV (reference sequence). V dropped 4 bases and J dropped 2; count of bases not matched to a gene: 5. The length of the CDR3 is 17 residues.

This clonotype occurred a few times. The rearrangement links TRBV3-1 to TRBJ2-1; D is uncertain. The germline gives CDR1 LGHDT, CDR2 YNNKEL (reference sequence). Trimming took off 4 bases at V and 10 bases at J, with 11 bases between the two ends. The CDR3 runs to 12 residues. This chain's CDR3 is CASSPDAKEQFF. The CDR3 DNA reads TGTGCCAGCAGCCCGGACGCAAAGGAGCAGTTCTTC.

With regard to this clonotype: The junction shows a germline mismatch at one end, possibly a read error. The V gene is TRBV19, the J gene TRBJ2-3; perhaps TRBD1 as D (5 bases). CDR3 length: 15 residues. Germline lookup yields CDR1 LNHDA and CDR2 SQIVND (reference sequence). The CDR3 DNA is TGTGCCAGTAGTTCCACAGGCGACTCCACAGATACGCGGTATTTT. Protein sequence: CASSSTGDSTDTRYF.

The sample holds many counts of this clonotype. The rearrangement uses TRBV28 and TRBJ2-2; tentatively, D is TRBD1 (5 bases). The CDR3 consists of 13 residues. CDR1 is MDHEN, CDR2 SYDVKM, per germline. Deletions cut 6 bases from V and 1 base from J, with 6 bases between. The CDR3 coding sequence is TGTGCCAGCAGAACAGGGAACACCGGGGAGCTGTTTTTT. Translation gives CASRTGNTGELFF.

The rearrangement joins TRBV7-9 to TRBJ2-5; D is perhaps TRBD2 (6 bases). The V end lost 0 bases, the J end lost 3 bases, and 11 bases lay between the germline ends. The CDR3 sequence is 15 residues long. Germline V gene sequence: CDR1 SEHNR, CDR2 FQNEAQ (reference sequence). CDR3 region: CASSLALGLEETQYF. CDR3 DNA: TGTGCCAGCAGCTTAGCCTTGGGACTTGAAGAGACCCAGTACTTC.

The chain uses TRBV6-5 and TRBJ2-3; 8 nucleotides align to TRBD2. V shed 5 bases and J 1 base; nucleotides not matched to a gene: 8. The germline CDR1 and CDR2 sequences are MNHEY and SVGAGI. This CDR3 contains 16 residues. The CDR3 DNA reads as TGTGCCAGCAGTACGGGGGGGTATAGTGGCACAGATACGCAGTATTTT. Protein: CASSTGGYSGTDTQYF.

J is TRBJ1-4 and V is TRBV7-9; a possible D gene is TRBD1 (6 bases). V dropped 5 bases and J dropped 3 bases, with 13 bases sitting between them. Germline values: CDR1 SEHNR, CDR2 FQNEAQ (reference sequence). The CDR3 is 15 residues long. The CDR3 nucleotides are TGTGCCAGCAGCCCAAGGACAGCCCCTAATGAAAAACTGTTTTTT. The encoded protein is CASSPRTAPNEKLFF.

This chain connects TRBV4-3 to TRBJ2-7; tentative D call: TRBD1 (5 bases). Looked up from germline, CDR1 is LGHNA and CDR2 is YSLEER. V dropped 1 base and J dropped 1 base, with 11 bases sitting between them. The CDR3 has 15 residues. CDR3 DNA: TGCGCCAGCAGCCAAGCCCCCGGACAATCCTACGAGCAGTACTTC. This codes for CASSQAPGQSYEQYF.

The rearrangement joins TRBV15 to TRBJ1-5; D is ambiguous. Trimming pared 4 bases from V and 0 bases from J, leaving 16 bases between. The CDR3 is made up of 17 amino acids. Germline V CDR1 and CDR2: LNHNV, YYDKDF (reference sequence). CDR3 protein: CATSMERGTYSNQPQHF. The DNA for the CDR3 is TGTGCCACCAGCATGGAACGGGGAACATATAGCAATCAGCCCCAGCATTTT. Using reference TRBV15 and TRBJ1-5 for the parts outside the CDR3, the full variable domain is DAMVIQNPRYQVTQFGKPVTLSCSQTLNHNVMYWYQQKSSQAPKLLFHYYDKDFNNEADTPDNFQSRRPNTSFCFLDIRSPGLGDTAMYLCATSMERGTYSNQPQHFGDGTRLSIL.

The V gene is TRBV19, the J gene TRBJ2-7; D call uncertain. This CDR3 contains 13 residues. V was pared by 4 bases and J by 0 bases, with 7 bases between. Germline V gene lookup returns CDR1 LNHDA and CDR2 SQIVND (reference sequence). CDR3 residues: CASSKIPSYEQYF. CDR3 coding DNA: TGTGCCAGTAGTAAAATTCCCTCCTACGAGCAGTACTTC.

This clonotype was counted only a few times. The chain combines TRBV18 with TRBJ2-1, with 9 bases lining up with TRBD2. The CDR3 spans 15 residues. With V trimmed by 4 bases and J by 1 base, 2 bases remained unmatched. Germline values: CDR1 KGHSH, CDR2 LQKENI. CDR3 bases: TGTGCCAGCTCACTCAGCGGGAGGTCCTACAATGAGCAGTTCTTC. Protein: CASSLSGRSYNEQFF.

The genes are TRBV6-2 or TRBV6-3 and TRBJ2-1; D is unclear. The J call may be mistaken, given a closer DNA end match to TRBJ2-7. CDR1 MNHEY and CDR2 SVGEGT come from the germline V gene. The CDR3 contains 14 residues. In DNA, the CDR3 is TGTGCCAGCAGTTACTCCCTTGGTCCAAACGAGCAGTACTTC. Its protein product is CASSYSLGPNEQYF.

This clonotype occurred a few times. This chain joins TRBV6-5 and TRBJ1-2; D is unclear. Germline V gives CDR1 MNHEY, CDR2 SVGAGI. The CDR3 sequence is 15 residues long. Trimming removed 1 base at V and 0 bases at J, with 9 bases between. The CDR3 DNA reads TGTGCCAGCAGTTACTGGCGCAATTCTAACTATGGCTACACCTTC. Protein: CASSYWRNSNYGYTF.

This clonotype was observed a few times. The chain carries TRBV6-4 and TRBJ2-1; 7 nucleotides match TRBD2. The CDR3 is 12 residues long. J was trimmed by 10 bases and V by 2 bases; bases with no gene match: 2. Germline CDR1 MRHNA, CDR2 SNTAGT. CDR3 region: CASSDEAGEQFF. In DNA form, the CDR3 reads TGTGCCAGCAGTGACGAAGCGGGGGAGCAGTTCTTC.

This clonotype turned up a few times. The CDR3 nucleotides are TGCAGCGTCGCGACCCTATTCTATGGCTACACCTTC. It yields the protein CSVATLFYGYTF. This chain uses TRBV29-1 with TRBJ1-2; D uncertain. The V end was cut by 6 bases, the J end by 4 bases, with 12 bases between. Germline values: CDR1 SQVTM, CDR2 ANQGSEA. The CDR3 is 12 amino acids. Based on the CDR3 plus reference TRBV29-1 and TRBJ1-2, the full variable domain is SAVISQKPSRDICQRGTSLTIQCQVDSQVTMMFWYRQQPGQSLTLIATANQGSEATYESGFVIDKFPISRPNLTFSTLTVSNMSPEDSSIYLCSVATLFYGYTFGSGTRLTVV.

On this clonotype: Just one base apart from a much larger clone, this may be a read error. The conserved phenylalanine or tryptophan normally closing the CDR3 is absent here, so this likely arose from a read error. This chain joins TRBV20-1 and TRBJ1-1, with D uncertain. The V gene lost 6 bases and the J gene lost 4 bases, with 6 bases spanning the gap. This CDR3 has 10 residues. Germline V gives CDR1 DFQATT, CDR2 SNEGSKA (reference sequence). The CDR3 loop is CSARSTEAFL. As DNA, the CDR3 is TGCAGTGCAAGGAGCACTGAAGCTTTCCTT.

The chain joins TRBV6-2 or TRBV6-3 to TRBJ2-7, with 7 nucleotides matching TRBD1. Germline V lookup: CDR1 MNHEY, CDR2 SVGEGT. The CDR3 sequence is 14 residues long. The J segment lost 2 bases and the V segment lost 3 bases, leaving 4 bases of the junction unmatched. CDR3 sequence: CASSYRQGAYEQYF. In DNA form, the CDR3 reads TGTGCCAGCAGTTATCGGCAGGGGGCCTACGAGCAGTACTTC.

This clonotype was seen only a few times. CDR3 amino acids: CASSSLVVGVAKNIQYF. The CDR3 coding sequence is TGTGCCAGTAGCTCTCTGGTGGTGGGGGTAGCCAAAAACATTCAGTACTTC. The genes are TRBV19 and TRBJ2-4; the D gene could be TRBD1 or TRBD2 (5 bases each). The CDR3 is 17 residues long. Looked up from germline, CDR1 is LNHDA and CDR2 is SQIVND (reference sequence). Trimming cost V 6 bases and J 0 bases, with 18 bases left between them.

The CDR3 here is CASNLGGLAIQYF. The CDR3 DNA reads as TGTGCCAGCAACTTGGGCGGACTAGCTATTCAGTACTTC. The rearrangement uses TRBV7-2 and TRBJ2-4, with 8 bases matching TRBD2. After removal of 7 bases from V and 10 bases from J, the junction contained 9 bases not matched to a gene. The CDR3 is made up of 13 amino acids. Germline CDR1 reads SGHTA; CDR2 reads FQGNSA.

This clonotype was counted at least ten times. The chain employs TRBV20-1 and TRBJ2-5, with TRBD1 matching over 9 bases. The DNA matches TRBJ2-7 better at its end, which makes the J call doubtful. Germline CDR1 is DFQATT and CDR2 is SNEGSKA (reference sequence). This CDR3 has 15 amino acids. The CDR3, as DNA: TGCAGTGCTAGAGATAGTAGGACAGGGGACTACGAGCAGTACTTC. This translates into CSARDSRTGDYEQYF.

This chain connects TRBV6-2 or TRBV6-3 to TRBJ2-6; D is ambiguous. The V and J ends lost 7 bases and 0 bases respectively, with 7 bases between them. The CDR3 has 14 residues. Per germline, CDR1 MNHEY and CDR2 SVGEGT. CDR3 bases: TGTGCCAGCAAAAGGGACTCTGGGGCCAACGTCCTGACTTTC. It encodes CASKRDSGANVLTF.

CDR3 bases: TGTGCCACCAGTGACGGTCTCGGGGCCAACGTCCTGACTTTC. It translates to CATSDGLGANVLTF. This sequence joins TRBV24-1 and TRBJ2-6; the D is unclear. V was cut by 4 bases and J by 4 bases, with 7 bases left in between. CDR1 KGHDR and CDR2 SFDVKD come from the germline V gene. The CDR3 extends over 14 amino acids.

This clonotype was observed a few times. The CDR3 coding sequence is TGTGCCAGCAGCCAGTGGGTTGGTGGCTACACCTTC. It specifies CASSQWVGGYTF. The chain links TRBV3-1 to TRBJ1-2; D gene ambiguous. V was clipped by 3 bases and J by 7 bases, with 9 bases between them. The CDR3 is made up of 12 amino acids. Looked up from germline, CDR1 is LGHDT and CDR2 is YNNKEL (reference sequence). Drawing the rest from reference TRBV3-1 and TRBJ1-2, the complete variable domain is DTAVSQTPKYLVTQMGNDKSIKCEQNLGHDTMYWYKQDSKKFLKIMFSYNNKELIINETVPNRFSPKSPDKAHLNLHINSLELGDSAVYFCASSQWVGGYTFGSGTRLTVV.

The V and J genes are TRBV6-6 and TRBJ1-2; no clear D. This CDR3 has 14 amino acids. Looked up from germline, CDR1 is MNHNY and CDR2 is SVGAGI (reference sequence). Deletions cut 2 bases from V and 10 bases from J, with 17 bases between. CDR3 nucleotide sequence: TGTGCCAGCAGTTACAGGTTGTGGCCGACCAACTACACCTTC. It translates to CASSYRLWPTNYTF.

This clonotype came up a few times. This chain joins TRBV27 and TRBJ2-6; perhaps TRBD1 as D (6 bases). Germline V gives CDR1 MNHEY, CDR2 SMNVEV (reference sequence). The V gene lost 2 bases and the J gene lost 0 bases, with 14 bases spanning the gap. This CDR3 comprises 18 residues. As DNA, the CDR3 is TGTGCCAGCAGTTTACGATGGGGGCCTTCCTCTGGGGCCAACGTCCTGACTTTC. Protein: CASSLRWGPSSGANVLTF.

This rearrangement joins TRBV18 to TRBJ1-1; a weak D match, TRBD1 (6 bases). The germline V gene has CDR1 KGHSH and CDR2 LQKENI. Deletions cut 0 bases from V and 3 bases from J, with 11 bases between. This CDR3 contains 15 residues. The DNA for the CDR3 is TGTGCCAGCTCACCACCGTACAGGGAGGACACTGAAGCTTTCTTT. Residues: CASSPPYREDTEAFF. Variable domain in full (rest from reference TRBV18 and TRBJ1-1): NAGVMQNPRHLVRRRGQEARLRCSPMKGHSHVYWYRQLPEEGLKFMVYLQKENIIDESGMPKERFSAEFPKEGPSILRIQQVVRGDSAAYFCASSPPYREDTEAFFGQGTRLTVV.

V gene TRBV6-5 combines with J gene TRBJ2-3; tentatively, D is TRBD2 (6 bases). Trimming took off 0 bases at V and 2 bases at J, with 9 bases between the two ends. The CDR3 covers 15 residues. Germline V gene sequence: CDR1 MNHEY, CDR2 SVGAGI. This chain's CDR3 is CASSYSGGYTDTQYF. As DNA, the CDR3 is TGTGCCAGCAGTTACTCGGGGGGATACACAGATACGCAGTATTTT.

This rearrangement joins TRBV15 to TRBJ1-3; 7 positions match TRBD1. The V gene end was trimmed by 1 base and the J gene end by 4 bases; junction bases not matched to a gene: 7. The CDR3 totals 16 residues. The germline V gene encodes CDR1 LNHNV and CDR2 YYDKDF (reference sequence). CDR3 sequence reads: CATSRVGGTAGNTIYF. The DNA for the CDR3 is TGTGCCACCAGCAGAGTCGGGGGGACAGCAGGAAACACCATATATTTT.

This rearrangement joins TRBV5-6 to TRBJ2-2; D is ambiguous. Per germline, CDR1 SGHDT and CDR2 YYEEEE. Trimming left V 0 bases short and J 9 bases short, with 9 bases between. The CDR3 consists of 13 residues. The CDR3 DNA sequence: TGTGCCAGCAGCTTGGCTCCGTCGCGGGAGCTGTTTTTT. Protein sequence: CASSLAPSRELFF.